Included here is one T cell receptor beta chain sequence, with context. The CDR3 has 16 residues. Looked up from germline, CDR1 is MNHEY and CDR2 is SMNVEV (reference sequence). V lost 3 bases to trimming and J lost 3 bases, with 17 bases between them. The data originate from a study of T cell responses to AZD1222 COVID-19 vaccine. Generated by immunoSEQ multiplex PCR, the TCRdb table keeps only in-frame clones and is missing some. Of about 130,000 clones listed, over 80% are singletons. The sequence was collected from an adult who received the AZD1222 COVID-19 vaccine. The V and J genes are TRBV27 and TRBJ1-1; D unclear. Sample: peripheral blood, taken 28 days after the second AZD1222 dose. The CDR3 DNA sequence: TGTGCCAGCAGTTTCACTTCGGTAGCTCTTCACACTGAAGCTTTCTTT. Translating it yields CASSFTSVALHTEAFF.